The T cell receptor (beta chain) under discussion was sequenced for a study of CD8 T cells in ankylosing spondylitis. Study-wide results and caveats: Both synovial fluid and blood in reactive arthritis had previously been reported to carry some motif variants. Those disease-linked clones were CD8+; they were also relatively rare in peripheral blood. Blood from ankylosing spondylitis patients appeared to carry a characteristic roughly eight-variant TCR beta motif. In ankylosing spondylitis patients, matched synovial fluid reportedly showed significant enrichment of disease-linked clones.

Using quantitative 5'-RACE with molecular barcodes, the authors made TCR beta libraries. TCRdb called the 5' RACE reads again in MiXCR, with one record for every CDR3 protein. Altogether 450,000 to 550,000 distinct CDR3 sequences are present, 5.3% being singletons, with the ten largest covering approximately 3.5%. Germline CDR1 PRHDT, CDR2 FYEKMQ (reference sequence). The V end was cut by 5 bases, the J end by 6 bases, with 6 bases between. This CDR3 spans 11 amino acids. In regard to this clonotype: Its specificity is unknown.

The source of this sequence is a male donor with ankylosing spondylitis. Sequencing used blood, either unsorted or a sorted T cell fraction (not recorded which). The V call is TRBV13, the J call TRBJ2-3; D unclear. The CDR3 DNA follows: TGTGCCAGCAGCGTGAGGGATACGCAGTATTTT. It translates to CASSVRDTQYF.